What follows describes a single T cell receptor (beta chain). The antigen is unknown. A read error may explain this, as a much larger clone is one base away. Three rounds of nested PCR, following a modified ARM-PCR protocol, produced the TCRbeta library. TCRdb processed the multiplex PCR reads anew with MiXCR; each CDR3 protein has one entry. The sample consists of roughly 81,000 distinct CDR3 sequences, 61% of them appearing once. No cell sorting was done before RNA was extracted from the tissue. The data belong to a study of tumor and adjacent non-tumor tissue in lung cancer. Study background: Aged roughly 30 to 85 years, patients included fewer than 11 men and about five women with stage I to III disease. On average, productive TCRbeta reads reached roughly 4.2 million per sample.

The CDR3 spans 15 residues. Germline CDR1 reads MNHEY; CDR2 reads SVGAGI. V dropped 2 bases and J dropped 4 bases, with 14 bases sitting between them. Study-level results: In normal lung, the top 100 clones were significantly more dominant than in tumor.

Sample: lung tumor tissue. The rearrangement uses TRBV6-5 and TRBJ1-2, with D hard to call. The source of this sequence is a man between 65 and 85 years old with non-small cell lung cancer. This CDR3 reads CASSYKASMFYGYTF. The DNA of the CDR3 is TGTGCCAGCAGTTACAAGGCGTCGATGTTCTATGGCTACACCTTC.